Presented here are 10 T cell receptor beta chains from one specimen sequenced in a study of shared clonotypes between healthy human individuals (dated by TCRdb to 2019 to 2021). The method was the immunoSEQ multiplex PCR assay. TCRdb mirrors the immuneACCESS table, restricted to in-frame sequences. Some clones are absent from its copies; in checked studies, under half trace to an unresolved V gene, and the reason for the others is unknown. This sample holds nearly 1,000,000 clones; around 80% were observed only once. Approximately 1.5% of the sample lies in the top ten. Sequenced sample: memory CD4+ T cells sorted from blood. The intended sense of this specimen's cell subset or site label: CD45RA-negative fraction. The receptor source for this set is a man younger than 35 in good health.

This clone appeared many times. This sequence joins TRBV25-1 and TRBJ1-3, with 9 bases aligning to TRBD1. The CDR3 has 16 residues. Germline loops: CDR1 MGHDK, CDR2 SYGVNS. With 6 bases clipped from V and 3 bases from J, the junction kept 9 bases outside the gene matches. CDR3 loop: CASSPTTGGYGNTIYF. The CDR3 coding sequence is TGTGCCAGCAGCCCCACGACAGGGGGATATGGAAACACCATATATTTT.

The count of this clone is one. This same CDR3 is encoded by further DNA sequences in the sample. The V call is TRBV30, the J call TRBJ1-5, with a tentative D call TRBD1 (6 bases). The germline V gene encodes CDR1 GTSNPN and CDR2 SVGIG (reference sequence). The CDR3 sequence is 13 residues long. The V end lost 0 bases, the J end lost 4 bases, and 7 bases lay between the germline ends. The CDR3 spells CAWSVGGNQPQHF. The CDR3 DNA reads as TGTGCCTGGAGTGTAGGGGGTAATCAGCCCCAGCATTTT. The full variable domain, in which reference TRBV30 and TRBJ1-5 provide the parts outside the CDR3, is SQTIHQWPATLVQPVGSPLSLECTVEGTSNPNLYWYRQAAGRGLQLLFYSVGIGQISSEVPQNLSASRPQDRQFILSSKKLLLSDSGFYLCAWSVGGNQPQHFGDGTRLSIL.

This rearrangement joins TRBV5-1 to TRBJ2-1; 7 nucleotides match TRBD1. Looked up from germline, CDR1 is SGHRS and CDR2 is YFSETQ. V shed 4 bases, J shed 2 bases, and the junction held 9 bases outside the gene matches. The CDR3 extends over 16 amino acids. For the CDR3, the DNA is TGCGCCAGCAGCGTCAGACAGGGCGAGACCTACAATGAGCAGTTCTTC. It translates to CASSVRQGETYNEQFF. The variable domain in full, completed from reference TRBV5-1 and TRBJ2-1, reads KAGVTQTPRYLIKTRGQQVTLSCSPISGHRSVSWYQQTPGQGLQFLFEYFSETQRNKGNFPGRFSGRQFSNSRSEMNVSTLELGDSALYLCASSVRQGETYNEQFFGPGTRLTVL.

V is TRBV29-1 and J is TRBJ2-5; D gene unclear. Looked up from germline, CDR1 is SQVTM and CDR2 is ANQGSEA. CDR3 length equals 11 residues. The CDR3 here is CSSGPQETQYF. The CDR3 DNA sequence: TGCAGTTCGGGCCCACAAGAGACCCAGTACTTC.

This chain joins TRBV5-5 and TRBJ1-2; D unclear. V lost 4 bases, J lost 4 bases, and 23 bases lay in between. This CDR3 comprises 17 residues. From germline, CDR1 is SGHKS and CDR2 YYEKEE (reference sequence). CDR3: CASSRITNGATSYGYTF. In DNA form, the CDR3 reads TGTGCCAGCAGCCGGATTACTAACGGCGCCACAAGCTATGGCTACACCTTC. The whole variable domain, remainder taken from reference TRBV5-5 and TRBJ1-2, is DAGVTQSPTHLIKTRGQQVTLRCSPISGHKSVSWYQQVLGQGPQFIFQYYEKEERGRGNFPDRFSARQFPNYSSELNVNALLLGDSALYLCASSRITNGATSYGYTFGSGTRLTVV.

CDR3 protein: CASSIVAPGANVLTF. Written as DNA, the CDR3 is TGTGCCAGTAGTATAGTTGCCCCTGGGGCCAACGTCCTGACTTTC. V is TRBV19 and J is TRBJ2-6; D remains ambiguous. V lost 1 base, J lost 2 bases, and 6 bases lay in between. The CDR3 spans 15 residues. Per germline, CDR1 LNHDA and CDR2 SQIVND (reference sequence).

The J gene is TRBJ2-7, the V gene TRBV9; D is possibly TRBD1 (6 bases). CDR3 size: 15 residues. V shed 3 bases and J shed 2 bases, with 15 bases lying between them. Germline CDR1 and CDR2: SGDLS and YYNGEE. For the CDR3, the DNA is TGTGCCAGCAGCGCCGGGACAAAACTTACCTACGAGCAGTACTTC. It is translated as CASSAGTKLTYEQYF.

The rearrangement links TRBV4-1 to TRBJ2-2; either TRBD1 or TRBD2 may supply D (5 bases each). CDR1 and CDR2 (germline): MGHRA, YSYEKL. The CDR3 extends over 14 amino acids. Trimming cost V 8 bases and J 0 bases, with 10 bases left between them. The CDR3: CASSGTSNTGELFF. As DNA, the CDR3 is TGCGCCAGCTCTGGGACGTCGAACACCGGGGAGCTGTTTTTT.

The rearrangement uses TRBV9 and TRBJ2-1; 9 positions match TRBD2. Germline CDR1 reads SGDLS; CDR2 reads YYNGEE. The V segment lost 0 bases and the J segment 5 bases; nucleotides outside the gene matches: 3. This CDR3 spans 15 amino acids. The CDR3 spells CASSVDLAGHNEQFF. The CDR3 nucleotides are TGTGCCAGCAGCGTAGATCTAGCGGGGCACAATGAGCAGTTCTTC.

This chain joins TRBV21-1 and TRBJ2-5; whether TRBD2, the table's D call, matches the DNA was not checked. TRBV21-1 is an annotated pseudogene. The CDR3 consists of 16 residues. CDR3 bases: TGTGCCAGCAGCAAGCGGGGGCCCCTCAAGCAAGAGACCCAGTACTTC. This encodes CASSKRGPLKQETQYF.